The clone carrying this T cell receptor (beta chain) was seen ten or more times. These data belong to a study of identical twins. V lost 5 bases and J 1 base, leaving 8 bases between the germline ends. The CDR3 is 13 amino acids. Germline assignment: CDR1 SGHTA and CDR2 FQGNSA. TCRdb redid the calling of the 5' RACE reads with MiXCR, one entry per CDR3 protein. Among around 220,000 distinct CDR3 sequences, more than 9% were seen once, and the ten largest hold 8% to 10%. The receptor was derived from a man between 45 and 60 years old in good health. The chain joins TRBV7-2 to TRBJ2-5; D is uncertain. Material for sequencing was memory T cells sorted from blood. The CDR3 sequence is CASSRQVQETQYF. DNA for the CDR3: TGTGCCAGCAGCAGACAAGTCCAAGAGACCCAGTACTTC.